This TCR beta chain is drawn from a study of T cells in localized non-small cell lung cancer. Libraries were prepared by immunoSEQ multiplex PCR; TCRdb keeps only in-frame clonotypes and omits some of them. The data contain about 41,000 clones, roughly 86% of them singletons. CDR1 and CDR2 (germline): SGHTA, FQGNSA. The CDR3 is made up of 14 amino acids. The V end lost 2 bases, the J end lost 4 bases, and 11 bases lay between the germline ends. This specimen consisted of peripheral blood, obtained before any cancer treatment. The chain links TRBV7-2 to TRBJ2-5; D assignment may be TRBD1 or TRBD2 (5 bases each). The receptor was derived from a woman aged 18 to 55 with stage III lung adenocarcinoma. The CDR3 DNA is TGTGCCAGCAGCTTAAAGGGGACGGCAGAGACCCAGTACTTC. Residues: CASSLKGTAETQYF. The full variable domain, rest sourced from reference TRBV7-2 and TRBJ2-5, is GAGVSQSPSNKVTEKGKDVELRCDPISGHTALYWYRQSLGQGLEFLIYFQGNSAPDKSGLPSDRFSAERTGGSVSTLTIQRTQQEDSAVYLCASSLKGTAETQYFGPGTRLLVL.